This entry features one TCR beta chain sequence. The sample comes from a study of early T cells in non-severe SARS-CoV-2 infection. The V gene's germline CDR1 is SGDLS and CDR2 YYNGEE. The V end lost 0 bases, the J end lost 9 bases, and 10 bases lay between the germline ends. CDR3 length equals 13 residues. TCRdb redid the calling of the 5' RACE reads with MiXCR, one entry per CDR3 protein. The table records tens of thousands of distinct CDR3 sequences, more than 12% of them present only once. Sequencing was done on a sample of whole blood. The V gene is TRBV9, the J gene TRBJ2-1, with D maybe TRBD2 (5 bases). The clonotype comes from an adult who was a healthcare worker with PCR-confirmed SARS-CoV-2 infection or an uninfected control (not recorded which). The DNA for the CDR3 is TGTGCCAGCAGCGTAGGCGAGCGGAGTGAGCAGTTCTTC. Its protein product is CASSVGERSEQFF.